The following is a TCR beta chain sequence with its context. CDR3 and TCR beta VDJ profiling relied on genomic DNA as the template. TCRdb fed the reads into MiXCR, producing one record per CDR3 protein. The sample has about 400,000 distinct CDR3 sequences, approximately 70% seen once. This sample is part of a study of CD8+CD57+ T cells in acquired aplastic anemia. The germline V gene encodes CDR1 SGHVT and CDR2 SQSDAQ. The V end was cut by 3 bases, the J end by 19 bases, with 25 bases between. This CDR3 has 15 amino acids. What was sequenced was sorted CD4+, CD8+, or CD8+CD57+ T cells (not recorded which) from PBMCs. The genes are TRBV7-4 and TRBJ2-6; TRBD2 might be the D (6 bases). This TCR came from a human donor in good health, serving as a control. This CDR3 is CASSLEGCNTKAFTF. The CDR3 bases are TGTGCCAGCAGCTTGGAGGGCTGTAACACCAAAGCTTTCACTTTC.